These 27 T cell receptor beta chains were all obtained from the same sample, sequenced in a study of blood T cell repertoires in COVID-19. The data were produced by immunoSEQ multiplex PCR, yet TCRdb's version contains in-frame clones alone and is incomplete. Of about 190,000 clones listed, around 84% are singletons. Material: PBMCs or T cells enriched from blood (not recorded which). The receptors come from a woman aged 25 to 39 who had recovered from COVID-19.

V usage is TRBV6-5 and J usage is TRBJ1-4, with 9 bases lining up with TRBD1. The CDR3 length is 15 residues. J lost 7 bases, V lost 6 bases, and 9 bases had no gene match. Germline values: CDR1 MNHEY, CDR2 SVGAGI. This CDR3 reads CASRINRGLLEKLFF. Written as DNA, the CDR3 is TGTGCCAGCAGGATAAACAGGGGGCTCCTTGAAAAACTGTTTTTT.

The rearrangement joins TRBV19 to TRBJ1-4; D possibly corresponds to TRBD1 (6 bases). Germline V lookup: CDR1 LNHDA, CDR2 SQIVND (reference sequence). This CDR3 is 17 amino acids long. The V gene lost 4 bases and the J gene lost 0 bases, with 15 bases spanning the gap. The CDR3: CASSSWTASATNEKLFF. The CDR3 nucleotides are TGTGCCAGTAGTAGCTGGACAGCTAGTGCAACTAATGAAAAACTGTTTTTT.

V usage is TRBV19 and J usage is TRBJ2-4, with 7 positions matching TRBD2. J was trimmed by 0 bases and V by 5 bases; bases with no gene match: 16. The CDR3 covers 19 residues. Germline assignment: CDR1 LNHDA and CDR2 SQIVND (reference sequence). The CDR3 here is CASSFTTQRGVQAKNIQYF. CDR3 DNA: TGTGCCAGTAGTTTCACGACTCAGCGGGGAGTACAAGCCAAAAACATTCAGTACTTC. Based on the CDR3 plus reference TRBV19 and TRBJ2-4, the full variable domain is DGGITQSPKYLFRKEGQNVTLSCEQNLNHDAMYWYRQDPGQGLRLIYYSQIVNDFQKGDIAEGYSVSREKKESFPLTVTSAQKNPTAFYLCASSFTTQRGVQAKNIQYFGAGTRLSVL.

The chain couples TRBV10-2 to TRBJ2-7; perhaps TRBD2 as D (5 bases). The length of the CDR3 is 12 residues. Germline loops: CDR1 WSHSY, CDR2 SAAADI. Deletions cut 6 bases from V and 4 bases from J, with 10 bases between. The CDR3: CASSGERYEQYF. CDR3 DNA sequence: TGCGCCAGCAGCGGGGAGCGATACGAGCAGTACTTC.

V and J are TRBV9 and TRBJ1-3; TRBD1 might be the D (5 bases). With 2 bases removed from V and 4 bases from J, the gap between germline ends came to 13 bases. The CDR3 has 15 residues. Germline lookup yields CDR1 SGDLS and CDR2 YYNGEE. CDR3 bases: TGTGCCAGCAGCGTCACAGGTTCCCTCGGAAACACCATATATTTT. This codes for CASSVTGSLGNTIYF.

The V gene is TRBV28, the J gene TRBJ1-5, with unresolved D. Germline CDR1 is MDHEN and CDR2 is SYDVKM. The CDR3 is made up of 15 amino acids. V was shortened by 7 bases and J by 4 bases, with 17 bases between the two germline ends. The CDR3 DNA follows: TGTGCCAGCACACAGACCCGGCCGGGAAATCAGCCCCAGCATTTT. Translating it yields CASTQTRPGNQPQHF.

The CDR3: CASSYGPSNTEAFF. CDR3 coding DNA: TGTGCCAGCAGTTACGGGCCCTCGAACACTGAAGCTTTCTTT. This chain connects TRBV6-5 to TRBJ1-1; D gene unclear. V lost 2 bases and J lost 1, with 8 bases in between. The CDR3 runs to 14 residues. Germline CDR1 is MNHEY and CDR2 is SVGAGI.

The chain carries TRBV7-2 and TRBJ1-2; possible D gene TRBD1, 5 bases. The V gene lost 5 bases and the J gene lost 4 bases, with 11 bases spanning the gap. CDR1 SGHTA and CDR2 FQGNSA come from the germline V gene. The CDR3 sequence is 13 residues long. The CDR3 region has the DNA TGTGCCAGCAGCCGGAGGGACCCCTATGGCTACACCTTC. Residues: CASSRRDPYGYTF. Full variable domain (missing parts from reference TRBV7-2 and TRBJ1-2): GAGVSQSPSNKVTEKGKDVELRCDPISGHTALYWYRQSLGQGLEFLIYFQGNSAPDKSGLPSDRFSAERTGGSVSTLTIQRTQQEDSAVYLCASSRRDPYGYTFGSGTRLTVV.

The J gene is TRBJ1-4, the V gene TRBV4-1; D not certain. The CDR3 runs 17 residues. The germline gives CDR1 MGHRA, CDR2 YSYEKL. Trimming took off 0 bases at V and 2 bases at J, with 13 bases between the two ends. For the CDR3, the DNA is TGCGCCAGCAGCCAAGAATCGGGAGGGCCCACTAATGAAAAACTGTTTTTT. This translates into CASSQESGGPTNEKLFF.

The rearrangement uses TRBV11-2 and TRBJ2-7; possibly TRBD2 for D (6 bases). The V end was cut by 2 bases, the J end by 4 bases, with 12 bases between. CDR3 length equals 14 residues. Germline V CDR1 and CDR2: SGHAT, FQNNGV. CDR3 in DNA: TGTGCCAGCAGCTTAAGCGGCCGGGGGTACGAGCAGTACTTC. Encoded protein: CASSLSGRGYEQYF.

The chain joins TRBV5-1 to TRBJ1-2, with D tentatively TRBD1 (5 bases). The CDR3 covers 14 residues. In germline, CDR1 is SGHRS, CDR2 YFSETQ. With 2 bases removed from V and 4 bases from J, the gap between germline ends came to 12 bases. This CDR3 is CASSFGRGGYGYTF. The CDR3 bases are TGCGCCAGCAGCTTCGGGAGGGGCGGCTATGGCTACACCTTC.

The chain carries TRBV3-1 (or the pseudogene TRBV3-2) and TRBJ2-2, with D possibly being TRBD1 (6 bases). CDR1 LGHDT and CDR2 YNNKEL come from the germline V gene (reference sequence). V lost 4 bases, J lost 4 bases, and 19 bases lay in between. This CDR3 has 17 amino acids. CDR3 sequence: CASSLSAGASITGELFF. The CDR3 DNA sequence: TGTGCCAGCAGCCTTTCTGCAGGGGCTTCGATCACCGGGGAGCTGTTTTTT.

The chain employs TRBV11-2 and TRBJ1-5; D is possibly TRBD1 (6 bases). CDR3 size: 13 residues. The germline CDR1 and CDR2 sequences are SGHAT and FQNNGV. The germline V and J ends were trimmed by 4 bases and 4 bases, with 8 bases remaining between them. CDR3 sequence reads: CASSWTVNQPQHF. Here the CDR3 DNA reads TGTGCCAGCAGCTGGACAGTTAATCAGCCCCAGCATTTT.

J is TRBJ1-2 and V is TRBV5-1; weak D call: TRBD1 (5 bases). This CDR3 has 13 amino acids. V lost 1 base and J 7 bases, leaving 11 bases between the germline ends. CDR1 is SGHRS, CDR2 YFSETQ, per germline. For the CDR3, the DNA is TGCGCCAGCAGCTTGAGCAGGGAGGGTGGCTACACCTTC. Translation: CASSLSREGGYTF.

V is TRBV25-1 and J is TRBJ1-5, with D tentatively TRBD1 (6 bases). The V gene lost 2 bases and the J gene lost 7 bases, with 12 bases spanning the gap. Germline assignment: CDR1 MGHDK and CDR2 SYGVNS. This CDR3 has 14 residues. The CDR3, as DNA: TGTGCCAGCAGTGAAGTGACAGGAACCCAGCCCCAGCATTTT. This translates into CASSEVTGTQPQHF.

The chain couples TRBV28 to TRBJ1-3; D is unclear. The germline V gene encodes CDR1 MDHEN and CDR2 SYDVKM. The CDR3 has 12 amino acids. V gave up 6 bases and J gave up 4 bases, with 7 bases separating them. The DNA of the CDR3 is TGTGCCAGCAGCGTACAGGGAAACACCATATATTTT. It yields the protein CASSVQGNTIYF.

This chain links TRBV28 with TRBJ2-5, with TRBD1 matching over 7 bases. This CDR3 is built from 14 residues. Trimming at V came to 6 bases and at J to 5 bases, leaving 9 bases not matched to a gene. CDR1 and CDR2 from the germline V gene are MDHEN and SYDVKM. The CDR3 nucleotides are TGTGCCAGCAGCGCCCCGGGACAGCTCGAGACCCAGTACTTC. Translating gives CASSAPGQLETQYF.

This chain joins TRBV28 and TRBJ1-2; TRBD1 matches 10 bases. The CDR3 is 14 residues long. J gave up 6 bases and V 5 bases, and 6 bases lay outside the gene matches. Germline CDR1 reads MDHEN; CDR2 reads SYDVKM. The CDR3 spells CASSVTTGGHGYTF. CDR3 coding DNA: TGTGCCAGCAGTGTTACGACAGGGGGCCATGGCTACACCTTC.

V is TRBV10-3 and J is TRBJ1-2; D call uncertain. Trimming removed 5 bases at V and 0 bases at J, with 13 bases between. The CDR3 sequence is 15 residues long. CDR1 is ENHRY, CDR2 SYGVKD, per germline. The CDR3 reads CAISPKEGSNYGYTF. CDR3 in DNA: TGTGCCATCAGTCCCAAAGAGGGATCTAACTATGGCTACACCTTC.

The CDR3 DNA reads TGTGCCAGCAGTTACGCTCACAGGGGCGAGCAGTACGTC. Its protein product is CASSYAHRGEQYV. The rearrangement links TRBV6-7 to TRBJ2-7; 7 positions agree with TRBD1. TRBV6-7 is marked as an open reading frame, function uncertain. V shed 2 bases, J shed 6 bases, and the junction held 4 bases outside the gene matches. CDR3 length equals 13 residues.

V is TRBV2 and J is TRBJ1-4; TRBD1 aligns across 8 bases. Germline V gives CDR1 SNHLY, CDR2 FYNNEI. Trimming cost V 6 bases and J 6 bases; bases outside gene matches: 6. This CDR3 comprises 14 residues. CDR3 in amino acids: CASRRTGFDEKLFF. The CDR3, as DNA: TGTGCCAGCAGGCGGACAGGGTTCGATGAAAAACTGTTTTTT.

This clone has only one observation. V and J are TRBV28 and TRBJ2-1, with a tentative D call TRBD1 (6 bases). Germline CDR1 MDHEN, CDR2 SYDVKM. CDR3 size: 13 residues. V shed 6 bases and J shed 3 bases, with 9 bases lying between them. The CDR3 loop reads CASSTRGYNEQFF. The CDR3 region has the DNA TGTGCCAGCAGCACCAGGGGCTACAATGAGCAGTTCTTC.

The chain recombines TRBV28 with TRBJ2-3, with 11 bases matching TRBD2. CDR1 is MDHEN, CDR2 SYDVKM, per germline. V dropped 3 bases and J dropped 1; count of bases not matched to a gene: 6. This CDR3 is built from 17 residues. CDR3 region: CASSFPLAGGRTDTQYF. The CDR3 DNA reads TGTGCCAGCAGTTTTCCGCTAGCGGGGGGCCGCACAGATACGCAGTATTTT.

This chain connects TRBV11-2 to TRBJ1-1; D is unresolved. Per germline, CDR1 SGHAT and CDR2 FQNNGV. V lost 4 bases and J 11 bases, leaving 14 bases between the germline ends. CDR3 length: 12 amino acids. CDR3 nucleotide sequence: TGTGCCAGCAGCTCCCTTCTCGGGGTGGCTTTCTTT. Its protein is CASSSLLGVAFF.

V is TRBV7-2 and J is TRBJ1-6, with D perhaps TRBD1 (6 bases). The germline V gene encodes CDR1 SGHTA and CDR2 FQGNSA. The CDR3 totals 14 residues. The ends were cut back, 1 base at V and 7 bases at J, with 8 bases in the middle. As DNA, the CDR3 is TGTGCCAGCAGCTTAGTTACAGGGAATTCACCCCTCCACTTT. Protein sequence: CASSLVTGNSPLHF.

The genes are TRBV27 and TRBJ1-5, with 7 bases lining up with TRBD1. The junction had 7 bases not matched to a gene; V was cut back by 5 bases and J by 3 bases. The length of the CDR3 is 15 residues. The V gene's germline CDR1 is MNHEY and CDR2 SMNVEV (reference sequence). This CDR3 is CASSNGTVPNQPQHF. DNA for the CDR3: TGTGCCAGCAGTAACGGGACAGTTCCCAATCAGCCCCAGCATTTT.

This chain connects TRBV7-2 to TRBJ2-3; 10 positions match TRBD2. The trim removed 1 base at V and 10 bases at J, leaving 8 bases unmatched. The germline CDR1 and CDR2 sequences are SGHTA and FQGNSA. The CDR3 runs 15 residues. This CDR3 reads CASSLGAGGGQSQYF. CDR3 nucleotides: TGTGCCAGCAGCTTAGGAGCGGGAGGGGGGCAATCGCAGTATTTT.